This T cell receptor (beta chain) originates from a study of blood T cell repertoires in COVID-19. Study in general: Donors in the United States, Italy and Spain gave samples during acute or convalescent COVID-19.

This CDR3 has 17 amino acids. CDR1 is SGHRS, CDR2 YFSETQ, per germline. The V and J ends lost 1 base and 9 bases, in that order; junction bases with no gene match: 13. In the authors' workflow: Estimated nucleated cell counts came from reference gene primer amplification. TCRdb's table, derived via immunoSEQ multiplex PCR, lists solely in-frame clones and lacks some. That table furnishes V, J and clone size, whereas the DNA furnished D and trimming. The data show 140,000 to 150,000 clones, around 79% seen once. This sequence originates from a man aged 50 to 60 with active or convalescent COVID-19. The chain uses TRBV5-1 and TRBJ1-6; 7 nucleotides agree with TRBD1. Sequenced: peripheral blood. Here the CDR3 reads CASSLTGTDLGGSPLHF. Written as DNA, the CDR3 is TGCGCCAGCAGCTTGACCGGGACAGACCTAGGTGGTTCACCCCTCCACTTT. Supplemented by reference TRBV5-1 and TRBJ1-6, the full variable domain reads KAGVTQTPRYLIKTRGQQVTLSCSPISGHRSVSWYQQTPGQGLQFLFEYFSETQRNKGNFPGRFSGRQFSNSRSEMNVSTLELGDSALYLCASSLTGTDLGGSPLHFGNGTRLTVT.